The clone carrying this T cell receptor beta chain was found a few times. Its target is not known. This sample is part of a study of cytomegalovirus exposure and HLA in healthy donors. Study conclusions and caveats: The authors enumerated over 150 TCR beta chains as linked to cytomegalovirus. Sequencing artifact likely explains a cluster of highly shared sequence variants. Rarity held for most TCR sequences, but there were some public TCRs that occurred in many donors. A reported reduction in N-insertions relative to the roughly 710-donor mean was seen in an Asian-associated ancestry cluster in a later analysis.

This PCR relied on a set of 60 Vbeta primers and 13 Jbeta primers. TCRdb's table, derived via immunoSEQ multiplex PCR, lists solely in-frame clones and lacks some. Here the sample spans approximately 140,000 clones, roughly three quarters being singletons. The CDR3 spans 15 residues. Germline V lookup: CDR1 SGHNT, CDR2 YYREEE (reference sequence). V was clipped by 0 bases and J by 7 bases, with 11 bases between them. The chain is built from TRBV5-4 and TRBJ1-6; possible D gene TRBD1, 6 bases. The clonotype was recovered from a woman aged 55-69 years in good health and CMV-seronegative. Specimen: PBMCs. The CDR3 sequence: CASSLAGGPNSPLHF. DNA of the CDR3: TGTGCCAGCAGCTTGGCCGGGGGGCCGAATTCACCCCTCCACTTT.